This T cell receptor beta chain was documented in a study of blood T cell repertoires in COVID-19. The overall study: Sources were T cells, B-cell-depleted T cells, or PBMCs; the material itself was cDNA or gDNA.

Libraries were prepared by immunoSEQ multiplex PCR; TCRdb keeps only in-frame clonotypes and omits some of them. The table records roughly 150,000 clones, around 86% of them present only once. There are a few counts of this clone. The receptor's source is a human donor in a cohort sampled during active COVID-19. Source material: peripheral blood.

CDR3: CASSRQQPTGELFF. The CDR3 DNA reads as TGTGCCAGCAGCCGACAACAGCCCACCGGGGAGCTGTTTTTT. The V and J genes are TRBV6-2 or TRBV6-3 and TRBJ2-2, with D unresolved. Germline values: CDR1 MNHEY, CDR2 SVGEGT. Deletions cut 6 bases from V and 4 bases from J, with 12 bases between. The CDR3 runs 14 residues.